This TCR beta chain was captured in a study of tumor-infiltrating lymphocytes in primary liver carcinoma. For the study at large: The patients comprised men and women between the ages of 30 and 69 years.

Whole-study results and caveats: Relative to tumor region pairs, the tumor-adjacent and tumor-blood pairs showed overlap that was lower.

Extraction also yielded germline DNA, while blood RNA was obtained from unsorted whole blood. cDNA specific to TCR beta was made from about 0.45 ug of total RNA, with a constant-region primer employed for priming. Three-round nested multiplex PCR performed with slightly modified ARM-PCR produced the TCR beta libraries. Use of TRBV1-TRBV30 forward primers with a C-beta reverse primer characterized the first two PCR rounds, which lasted 10 cycles each. TCRdb re-analysed the multiplex PCR reads in MiXCR, keeping a single row per CDR3 protein. The sample shows about 200,000 distinct CDR3 sequences, about 61% of them seen only once. As for this clonotype: Its antigen is not known. Its ends do not fully match the called genes, so a read error is possible.

CDR3 length: 16 residues. Germline V gene lookup returns CDR1 SGHAT and CDR2 FQNNGV. The chain recombines TRBV11-2 with TRBJ2-3; D is tentatively TRBD1 or TRBD2 (5 bases each). The sequenced sample consisted of peripheral blood. The TCR sequence derives from a woman aged 60-75 years with primary liver carcinoma and hepatitis B virus infection. The CDR3 DNA sequence: TGTGCCAACAGCTCACCCTCGACAGACTACACAGGTACGCAGTATTTT. This codes for CANSSPSTDYTGTQYF.